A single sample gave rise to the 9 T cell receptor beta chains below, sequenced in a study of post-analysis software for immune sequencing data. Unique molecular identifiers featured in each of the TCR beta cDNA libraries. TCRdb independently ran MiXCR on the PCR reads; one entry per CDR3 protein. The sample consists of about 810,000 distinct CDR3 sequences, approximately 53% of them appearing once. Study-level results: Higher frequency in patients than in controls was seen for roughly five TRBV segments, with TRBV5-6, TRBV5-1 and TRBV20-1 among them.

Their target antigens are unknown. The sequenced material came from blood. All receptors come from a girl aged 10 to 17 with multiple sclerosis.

The CDR3 loop is CATSNPGYGQPQHF. The CDR3 coding sequence is TGTGCCACCAGCAACCCGGGATATGGTCAGCCCCAGCATTTT. The chain carries TRBV15 and TRBJ1-5; no definite D call. Trimming shortened V by 4 bases and J by 6 bases, and 13 bases separated the two germline ends. Germline values: CDR1 LNHNV, CDR2 YYDKDF (reference sequence). This CDR3 is 14 amino acids long.

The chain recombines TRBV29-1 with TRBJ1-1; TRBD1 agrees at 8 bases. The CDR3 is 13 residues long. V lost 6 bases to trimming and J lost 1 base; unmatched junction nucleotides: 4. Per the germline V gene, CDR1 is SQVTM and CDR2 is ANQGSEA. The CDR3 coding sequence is TGCAGCGTCGACGGACAGGGGAACACTGAAGCTTTCTTT. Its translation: CSVDGQGNTEAFF. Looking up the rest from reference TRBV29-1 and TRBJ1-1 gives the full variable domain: SAVISQKPSRDICQRGTSLTIQCQVDSQVTMMFWYRQQPGQSLTLIATANQGSEATYESGFVIDKFPISRPNLTFSTLTVSNMSPEDSSIYLCSVDGQGNTEAFFGQGTRLTVV.

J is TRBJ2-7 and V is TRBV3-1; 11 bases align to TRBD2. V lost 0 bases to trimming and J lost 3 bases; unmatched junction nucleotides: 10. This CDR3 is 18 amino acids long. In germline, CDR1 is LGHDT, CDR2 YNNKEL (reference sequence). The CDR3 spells CASSQEVGASGRLYEQYF. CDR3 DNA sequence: TGTGCCAGCAGCCAAGAGGTGGGGGCTAGCGGGAGGCTCTACGAGCAGTACTTC.

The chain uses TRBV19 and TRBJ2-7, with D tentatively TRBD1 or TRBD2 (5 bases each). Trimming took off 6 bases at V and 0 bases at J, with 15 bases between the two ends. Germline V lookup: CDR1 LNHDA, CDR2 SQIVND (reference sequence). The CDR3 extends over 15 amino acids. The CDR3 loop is CASRSTGTSSYEQYF. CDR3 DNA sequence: TGTGCCAGTAGATCTACCGGGACGAGCTCCTACGAGCAGTACTTC.

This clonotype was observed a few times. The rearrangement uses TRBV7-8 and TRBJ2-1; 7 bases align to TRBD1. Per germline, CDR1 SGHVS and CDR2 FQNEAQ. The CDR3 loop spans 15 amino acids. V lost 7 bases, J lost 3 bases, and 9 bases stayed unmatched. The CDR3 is CASNEQGPGYNEQFF. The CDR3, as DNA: TGTGCCAGCAACGAACAGGGGCCTGGCTACAATGAGCAGTTCTTC. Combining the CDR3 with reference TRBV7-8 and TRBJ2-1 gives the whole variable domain GAGVSQSPRYKVAKRGQDVALRCDPISGHVSLFWYQQALGQGPEFLTYFQNEAQLDKSGLPSDRFFAERPEGSVSTLKIQRTQQEDSAVYLCASNEQGPGYNEQFFGPGTRLTVL.

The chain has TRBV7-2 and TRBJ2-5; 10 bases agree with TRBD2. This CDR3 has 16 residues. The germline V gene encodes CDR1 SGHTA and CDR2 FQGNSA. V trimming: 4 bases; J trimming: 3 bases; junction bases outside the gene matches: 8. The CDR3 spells CASSYPGLASEETQYF. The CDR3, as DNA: TGTGCCAGCAGCTATCCGGGACTAGCGTCCGAAGAGACCCAGTACTTC.

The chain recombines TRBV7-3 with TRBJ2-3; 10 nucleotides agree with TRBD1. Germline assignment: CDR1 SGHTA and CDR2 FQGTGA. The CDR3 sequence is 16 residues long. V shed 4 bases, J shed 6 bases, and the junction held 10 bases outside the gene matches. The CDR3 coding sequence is TGTGCCAGCAGCTCCAAGACAGGGGGCGGCTCGGATACGCAGTATTTT. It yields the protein CASSSKTGGGSDTQYF.

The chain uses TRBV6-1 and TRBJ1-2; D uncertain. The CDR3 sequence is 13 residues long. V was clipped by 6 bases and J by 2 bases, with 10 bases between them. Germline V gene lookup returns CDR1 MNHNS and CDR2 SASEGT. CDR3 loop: CASRASLNYGYTF. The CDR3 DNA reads TGTGCCAGCAGGGCGTCTTTGAACTATGGCTACACCTTC.

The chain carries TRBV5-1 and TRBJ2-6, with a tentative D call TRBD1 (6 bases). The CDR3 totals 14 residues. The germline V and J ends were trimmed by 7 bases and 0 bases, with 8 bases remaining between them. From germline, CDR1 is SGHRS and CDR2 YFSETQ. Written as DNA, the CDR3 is TGCGCCAGCCGAGGGGGCTCTGGGGCCAACGTCCTGACTTTC. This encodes CASRGGSGANVLTF.